This TCR beta chain was sequenced for a study of blood T cell repertoires in COVID-19. Across the whole study: Samples taken during acute and convalescent COVID-19 were collected in the United States, Italy and Spain.

Assay: immunoSEQ multiplex PCR; the TCRdb copy retains only in-frame clones and omits some. This table holds 250,000 to 300,000 clones, 70% to 90% found once. The CDR3 loop spans 14 amino acids. Looked up from germline, CDR1 is MNHEY and CDR2 is SVGAGI. The germline V and J ends were trimmed by 7 bases and 2 bases, with 13 bases remaining between them. The chain joins TRBV6-5 to TRBJ2-3; TRBD2 is a possible D gene (6 bases). This TCR was recovered from a woman aged 55-75 years in a cohort exposed to, infected with or recovered from COVID-19 (not recorded which). Sequenced material: PBMCs or T cells enriched from blood (not recorded which). CDR3 in DNA: TGTGCCAGCAATAACCGCGGGAACACAGATACGCAGTATTTT. Translation gives CASNNRGNTDTQYF.